There are many counts of the clone carrying this T cell receptor (beta chain). Its matching antigen is unknown. One entry per CDR3 protein results from TCRdb running MiXCR on the RACE reads. The repertoire holds roughly 100,000 distinct CDR3 sequences, with 12% as singletons. Described time point: pre-sensitization, week 0. As to treatment: therapeutic diphenylcyclopropenone sensitization with weekly scalp DPC. Patch tests were applied only after blood draws. Alopecia patients, 18 to 70 years old and DPC-suitable, served as donors. The data were obtained in a study of human T cells and chemical hapten exposure. This CDR3 has 14 amino acids. Trimming took 7 bases from V and 2 from J, leaving 12 bases between them. CDR1 and CDR2 from the germline V gene are MNHEY and SVGAGI. Study-wide results and limits: There was no change with DPC sensitization in TCRs above 1 in 1000 frequency.

The chain combines TRBV6-5 with TRBJ1-3; D unclear. The receptor's source is a woman aged 50 to 60 with alopecia areata. Some clones in this sample may be carry-over from other donors' samples. The specimen comprised whole blood, sampled in connection with sensitization to the hapten diphenylcyclopropenone (DPC). The CDR3 protein is CASTNAITGNTIYF. CDR3 DNA sequence: TGTGCCAGCACCAACGCCATTACTGGAAACACCATATATTTT.